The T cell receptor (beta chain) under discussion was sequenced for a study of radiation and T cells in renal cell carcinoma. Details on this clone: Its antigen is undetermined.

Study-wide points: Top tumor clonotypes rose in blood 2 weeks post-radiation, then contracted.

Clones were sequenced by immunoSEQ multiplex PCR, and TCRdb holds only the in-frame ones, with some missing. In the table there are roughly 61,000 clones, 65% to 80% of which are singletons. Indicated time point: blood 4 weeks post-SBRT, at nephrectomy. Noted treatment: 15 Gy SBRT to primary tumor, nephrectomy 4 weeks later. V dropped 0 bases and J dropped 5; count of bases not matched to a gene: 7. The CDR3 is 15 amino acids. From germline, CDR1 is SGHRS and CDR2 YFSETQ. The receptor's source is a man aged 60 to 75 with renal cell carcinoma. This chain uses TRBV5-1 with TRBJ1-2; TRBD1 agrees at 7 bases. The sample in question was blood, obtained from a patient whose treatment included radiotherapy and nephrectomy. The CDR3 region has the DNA TGCGCCAGCAGCTTGGCCGGGACAGACTCTTATGGCTACACCTTC. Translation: CASSLAGTDSYGYTF.